Here is one T cell receptor beta chain with its context. Germline CDR1 reads SGHRS; CDR2 reads YFSETQ. The CDR3 runs 15 residues. V lost 3 bases and J 7 bases, leaving 16 bases between the germline ends. The authors ran the assay at deep level. Profiling relied on immunoSEQ multiplex PCR, and the TCRdb table lists in-frame clones only, not all of them. The table records 2 million to 2.5 million clones, roughly 95% of them present only once. The record originates from a study of shared clonotypes between healthy human individuals. The sequence came from a man aged 18-30 years in good health. The specimen sequenced was naive CD4+ T cells sorted from blood. As for subset: CD45RA+ positively selected. The chain uses TRBV5-1 and TRBJ1-4, with D perhaps matching TRBD1 (6 bases). The CDR3 region is CASSWDTQGGEKLFF. CDR3 DNA: TGCGCCAGCAGCTGGGACACCCAGGGCGGTGAAAAACTGTTTTTT.